This TCR beta chain stems from a study of cytomegalovirus exposure and HLA in healthy donors. Looked up from germline, CDR1 is SGHVS and CDR2 is FNYEAQ. The junction had 10 bases not matched to a gene; V was cut back by 5 bases and J by 7 bases. The CDR3 spans 14 residues. The PCR made use of 60 Vbeta and 13 Jbeta primers. TCRdb keeps only in-frame clones here, not all; method: immunoSEQ multiplex PCR. The data show some 98,000 clones, roughly 80% seen once. Details on this clone: The antigen remains unidentified.

Study-wide findings and caveats: Sequencing likely generated an artifact that appeared as a cluster of highly shared sequence variants.

Source material: PBMCs. The V and J genes are TRBV7-6 and TRBJ2-7; 8 nucleotides line up with TRBD1. The sequence was obtained from a female donor in good health and CMV-seronegative. The chain's CDR3 is CASSTSGTGGEQYF. The CDR3 DNA is TGTGCCAGCAGCACCTCCGGGACAGGTGGGGAGCAGTACTTC.